Following are 16 T cell receptor beta chains from one sample sequenced in a study of blood T cells in healthy people across ages. A second about 6 to 11 cycle PCR used barcoded and J-beta primers. TCRdb re-analysed the 5' RACE reads in MiXCR, keeping a single row per CDR3 protein. The data hold some 930,000 distinct CDR3 sequences, with around 29% observed a single time. Another study also made use of these data, one on T cells of mothers and their children.

Sequencing was done on a sample of blood. These receptors all stem from a woman between 40 and 50 years old in good health.

The chain combines TRBV7-2 with TRBJ2-3; D not certain. Between the trimmed V and J ends, which lost 1 base and 3 bases, there was a span of 8 bases. The CDR3 has 14 residues. CDR1 SGHTA and CDR2 FQGNSA come from the germline V gene. CDR3 amino acids: CASSLDIGTDTQYF. The CDR3, as DNA: TGTGCCAGCAGCTTAGACATTGGGACAGATACGCAGTATTTT.

The chain employs TRBV13 and TRBJ2-1; TRBD2 is a possible D gene (6 bases). CDR1 is PRHDT and CDR2 is FYEKMQ in the germline V gene (reference sequence). The CDR3 consists of 16 residues. V was shortened by 4 bases and J by 3 bases, with 16 bases between the two germline ends. The CDR3 reads CASSWGGGGDYNEQFF. CDR3 DNA sequence: TGTGCCAGCAGCTGGGGAGGCGGCGGGGACTACAATGAGCAGTTCTTC.

This clonotype was observed at least ten times. The V and J genes are TRBV5-8 and TRBJ2-1; TRBD2 matches 8 bases. In germline, CDR1 is SGHTS, CDR2 YDEGEE. The CDR3 has 14 amino acids. V lost 6 bases and J lost 7; bases outside the gene matches: 9. In nucleotides, the CDR3 is TGTGCCAGCACCGGGGGGGCCGTCCAGAATGAGCAGTTCTTC. As protein: CASTGGAVQNEQFF.

The V call is TRBV4-3, the J call TRBJ2-2; 9 nucleotides match TRBD2. Losses at the gene ends were 4 bases for V and 8 bases for J; bases not matched to a gene: 17. Germline V gene data show CDR1 as LGHNA and CDR2 as YSLEER. CDR3 length: 18 amino acids. This CDR3 is CASSRAYFGGGASGELFF. For the CDR3, the DNA is TGCGCCAGCAGCCGAGCTTACTTTGGCGGGGGGGCTTCAGGGGAGCTGTTTTTT.

This clonotype was recorded many times. V is TRBV15 and J is TRBJ1-5; no reliable D call. CDR1 is LNHNV, CDR2 YYDKDF, per germline (reference sequence). V lost 0 bases and J 3 bases, leaving 9 bases between the germline ends. The CDR3 has 15 residues. The CDR3: CATSRDKGLNQPQHF. The CDR3 DNA reads TGTGCCACCAGCAGAGATAAAGGGCTCAATCAGCCCCAGCATTTT.

The chain carries TRBV4-1 and TRBJ2-5; possible D gene TRBD2, 6 bases. Trimming pared 4 bases from V and 3 bases from J, leaving 18 bases between. The CDR3 runs to 16 residues. CDR1 and CDR2 from the germline V gene are MGHRA and YSYEKL. The CDR3 region has the DNA TGCGCCAGCAGCCCAGTTCCGGGACTTGAAAAAGAGACCCAGTACTTC. It is translated as CASSPVPGLEKETQYF.

The chain employs TRBV20-1 and TRBJ1-5; 7 positions agree with TRBD1. The CDR3 length is 11 residues. The germline gives CDR1 DFQATT, CDR2 SNEGSKA (reference sequence). The ends lost 6 bases at V and 7 bases at J; junction bases unmatched: 3. CDR3 in DNA: TGCAGTGCCACAGGGGAACAGCCCCAGCATTTT. It is translated as CSATGEQPQHF.

CDR3 coding DNA: TGTGCCAGCAGCGGCCCGAGTGGCAGGAGCTATGGCTACACCTTC. This encodes CASSGPSGRSYGYTF. The gene calls are TRBV9 and TRBJ1-2; D call uncertain. Between the trimmed V and J ends, which lost 3 bases and 4 bases, there was a span of 16 bases. CDR1 is SGDLS and CDR2 is YYNGEE in the germline V gene. This CDR3 is built from 15 residues.

The chain carries TRBV4-3 and TRBJ1-1, with a weak D call TRBD1 (6 bases). The V and J ends lost 0 bases and 10 bases respectively, with 15 bases between them. In germline, CDR1 is LGHNA, CDR2 YSLEER. The CDR3 spans 14 residues. This CDR3 reads CASSQDLTGSPAFF. The DNA of the CDR3 is TGCGCCAGCAGCCAAGATCTTACAGGGTCTCCAGCTTTCTTT.

This clonotype has a count of ten or more. This chain connects TRBV29-1 to TRBJ1-2; tentatively, D is TRBD1 (6 bases). Germline lookup yields CDR1 SQVTM and CDR2 ANQGSEA. The CDR3 is 11 amino acids. V dropped 5 bases and J dropped 8 bases, with 12 bases sitting between them. The CDR3 is CSVLGARGYTF. The CDR3, as DNA: TGCAGCGTTCTGGGGGCTAGGGGCTACACCTTC.

The sample holds many counts of this clonotype. V and J are TRBV29-1 and TRBJ1-2, with 8 positions matching TRBD1. The CDR3 totals 12 residues. The germline V gene has CDR1 SQVTM and CDR2 ANQGSEA. Trimming at V came to 6 bases and at J to 4 bases, leaving 4 bases not matched to a gene. The CDR3 is CSVRTGIYGYTF. The CDR3, as DNA: TGCAGCGTGCGGACAGGGATCTATGGCTACACCTTC.

This clonotype has a count of ten or more. The rearrangement links TRBV29-1 to TRBJ1-2; TRBD1 might be the D (5 bases). Per germline, CDR1 SQVTM and CDR2 ANQGSEA. This CDR3 is built from 12 residues. V shed 4 bases and J shed 4 bases, with 10 bases lying between them. The CDR3 spells CSVAGGGYGYTF. CDR3 nucleotides: TGCAGCGTTGCGGGGGGAGGCTATGGCTACACCTTC.

This clonotype was observed a few times. A single base separates this from a much larger clone, so it may be a read error. This chain uses TRBV2 with TRBJ2-7; 8 bases line up with TRBD2. This CDR3 is built from 13 residues. CDR1 is SNHLY and CDR2 is FYNNEI in the germline V gene. CDR3: CAGSGLASYEQYF. Here the CDR3 DNA reads TGTGCCGGCAGTGGACTAGCTTCCTACGAGCAGTACTTC.

Details on this clonotype: The junction does not match germline at one end; this may be a read error. The chain combines TRBV7-7 with TRBJ2-5; 9 positions match TRBD2. Germline V gene data show CDR1 as SSHAT and CDR2 as FNYEAQ (reference sequence). The CDR3 covers 14 residues. The CDR3 loop reads CASSPSGVVETQYF. CDR3 in DNA: TGTGCTAGCAGCCCTAGCGGGGTGGTGGAGACCCAGTACTTC.

The chain recombines TRBV20-1 with TRBJ2-4; 11 bases agree with TRBD1. CDR3 length equals 15 residues. Germline values: CDR1 DFQATT, CDR2 SNEGSKA (reference sequence). With V trimmed by 4 bases and J by 13 bases, 15 bases remained unmatched. CDR3 residues: CSATLGDRGTWEQYF. CDR3 DNA: TGCAGTGCTACTTTGGGGGACAGGGGGACCTGGGAGCAGTACTTC.

This clonotype was seen a handful of times. The chain has TRBV5-4 and TRBJ1-4; perhaps TRBD1 as D (6 bases). The V gene lost 4 bases and the J gene lost 2 bases, with 18 bases spanning the gap. CDR1 is SGHNT and CDR2 is YYREEE in the germline V gene (reference sequence). This CDR3 comprises 17 residues. CDR3 nucleotides: TGTGCCAGCAGCCAGGGCGGGGGCGTTCATACTAATGAAAAACTGTTTTTT. Translated, it gives CASSQGGGVHTNEKLFF. Using reference TRBV5-4 and TRBJ1-4 for the parts outside the CDR3, the full variable domain is ETGVTQSPTHLIKTRGQQVTLRCSSQSGHNTVSWYQQALGQGPQFIFQYYREEENGRGNFPPRFSGLQFPNYSSELNVNALELDDSALYLCASSQGGGVHTNEKLFFGSGTQLSVL.